One T cell receptor (beta chain) is described in this entry. In its sample, this clonotype comes out as medium-sized (0.01 to 0.1%). What this receptor recognizes is not known. The junction shows a germline mismatch at one end, possibly a read error. The study profiled TCR repertoires of CD4+ T cells collected through bronchoalveolar lavage. This specimen belongs to a study of lung T cells in sarcoidosis with Löfgren's syndrome (TCRdb year 2017). Concerning the study at large: Sarcoidosis was characterized as a granulomatous, predominantly pulmonary disease marked by accumulation of CD4+ T cells in bronchoalveolar lavage fluid. The repertoire analyses concentrated on Lofgren's syndrome patients.

Data came from an Illumina MiSeq. In-frame beta chains were kept once TCRdb had trimmed the public reads at Q25 with fastp and called clones with MiXCR. Rows are unified per CDR3 protein, each entry keeping the most common DNA and genes. For this sample the table gives approximately 1,900 distinct CDR3 sequences, of which under 30% were detected only once. The top ten hold approximately 9.7% of the sample. Results the study describes overall, beyond this receptor: Compared with control subjects, Lofgren's syndrome patients were reported to have TRAV12-1 and TRBV2 as the most expanded V gene segments. CDR3 motifs in TRAV12-1 and TRBV2 were reported to be shared across several Lofgren's syndrome patients, which suggests public CD4+ TCR repertoires. Recognition of a sarcoidosis-associated antigen was merely suggested, with the antigen itself still putative and unidentified. When alphabeta pairing was analyzed, TRAV12-1 tended to pair preferentially with TRBV2, and the resulting paired TCRs displayed CDR3 homology.

Spanning cysteine to phenylalanine, the CDR3 consists of 14 amino acids. Just the 42-base CDR3 DNA is kept, in frame starting at base 1. Via the germline V gene (reference sequence), CDR1 is SEHNR and CDR2 FQNEAQ. Sequenced sample: CD4+ T cells from bronchoalveolar lavage. This chain joins TRBV7-9 to TRBJ2-7, with the D gene call left open. The sequence derives from a human donor with sarcoidosis (Löfgren's syndrome or another form), or a control subject (not recorded which). The CDR3: CASTLSGAPYEQYF. The DNA reads as follows: TGTGCCAGCACCTTAAGTGGAGCCCCCTACGAGCAGTACTTC.